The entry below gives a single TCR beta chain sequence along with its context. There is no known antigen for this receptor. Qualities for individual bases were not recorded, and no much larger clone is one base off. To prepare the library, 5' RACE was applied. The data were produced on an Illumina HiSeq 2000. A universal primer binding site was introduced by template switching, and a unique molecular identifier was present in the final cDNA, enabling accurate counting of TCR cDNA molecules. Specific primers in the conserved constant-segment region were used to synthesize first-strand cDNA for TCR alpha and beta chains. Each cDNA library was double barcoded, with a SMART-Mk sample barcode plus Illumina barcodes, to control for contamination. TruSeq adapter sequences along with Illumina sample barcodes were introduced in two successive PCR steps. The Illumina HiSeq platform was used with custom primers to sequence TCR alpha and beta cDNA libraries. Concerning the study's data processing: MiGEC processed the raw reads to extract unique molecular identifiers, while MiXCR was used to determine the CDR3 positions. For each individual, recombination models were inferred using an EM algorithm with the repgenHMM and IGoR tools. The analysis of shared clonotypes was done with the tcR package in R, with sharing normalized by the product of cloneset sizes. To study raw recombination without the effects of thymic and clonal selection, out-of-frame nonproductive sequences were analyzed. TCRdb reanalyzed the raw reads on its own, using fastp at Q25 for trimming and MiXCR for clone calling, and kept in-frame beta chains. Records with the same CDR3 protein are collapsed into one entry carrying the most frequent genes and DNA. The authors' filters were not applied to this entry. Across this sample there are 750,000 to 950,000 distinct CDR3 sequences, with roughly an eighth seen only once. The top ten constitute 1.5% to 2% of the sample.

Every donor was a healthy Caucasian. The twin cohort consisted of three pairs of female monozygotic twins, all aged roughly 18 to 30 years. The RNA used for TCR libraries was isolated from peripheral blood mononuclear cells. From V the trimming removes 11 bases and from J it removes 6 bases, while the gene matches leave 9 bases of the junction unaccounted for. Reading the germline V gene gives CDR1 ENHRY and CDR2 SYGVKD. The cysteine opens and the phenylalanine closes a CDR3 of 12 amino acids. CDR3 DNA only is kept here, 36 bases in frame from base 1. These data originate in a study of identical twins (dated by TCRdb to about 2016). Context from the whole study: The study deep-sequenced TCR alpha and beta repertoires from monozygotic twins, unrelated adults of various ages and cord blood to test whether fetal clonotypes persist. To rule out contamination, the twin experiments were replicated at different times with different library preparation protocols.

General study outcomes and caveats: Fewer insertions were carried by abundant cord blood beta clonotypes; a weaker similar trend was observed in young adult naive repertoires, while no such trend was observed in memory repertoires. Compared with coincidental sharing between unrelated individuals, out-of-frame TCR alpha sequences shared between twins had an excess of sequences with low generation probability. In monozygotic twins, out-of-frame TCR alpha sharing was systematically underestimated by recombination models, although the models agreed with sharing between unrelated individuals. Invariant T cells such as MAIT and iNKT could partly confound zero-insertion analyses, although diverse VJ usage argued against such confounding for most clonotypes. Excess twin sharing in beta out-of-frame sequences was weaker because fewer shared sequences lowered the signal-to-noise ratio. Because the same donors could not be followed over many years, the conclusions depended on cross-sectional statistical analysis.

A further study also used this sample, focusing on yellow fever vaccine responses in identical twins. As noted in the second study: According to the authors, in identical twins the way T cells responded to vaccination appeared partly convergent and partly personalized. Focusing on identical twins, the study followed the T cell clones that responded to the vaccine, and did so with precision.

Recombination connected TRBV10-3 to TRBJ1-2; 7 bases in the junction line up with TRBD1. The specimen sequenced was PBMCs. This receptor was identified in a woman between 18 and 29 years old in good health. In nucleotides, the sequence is TGTGCCTCCAGGACAGGAGAGAATGGCTACACCTTC. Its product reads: CASRTGENGYTF.